These 26 T cell receptor beta chains were all obtained from the same sample, sequenced in a study of cytomegalovirus exposure and HLA in healthy donors. The PCR made use of 60 Vbeta and 13 Jbeta primers. Clones were sequenced by immunoSEQ multiplex PCR, and TCRdb holds only the in-frame ones, with some missing. The repertoire holds approximately 150,000 clones, with approximately 81% as singletons. Sequences were obtained from PBMCs. These receptor sequences come from a woman aged 25 to 39 in good health and CMV-seropositive.

The chain employs TRBV9 and TRBJ1-3, with D possibly matching TRBD1 (5 bases). V lost 4 bases, J lost 0 bases, and 23 bases lay in between. The length of the CDR3 is 19 residues. Germline CDR1 reads SGDLS; CDR2 reads YYNGEE. CDR3 sequence: CASSPPARDYLHSGNTIYF. The CDR3 bases are TGTGCCAGCAGCCCCCCGGCCAGGGACTACCTGCACTCTGGAAACACCATATATTTT.

The V and J genes are TRBV2 and TRBJ2-3; TRBD2 agrees at 7 bases. This CDR3 has 15 amino acids. The V and J ends lost 6 bases and 5 bases, in that order; junction bases with no gene match: 11. CDR1 is SNHLY and CDR2 is FYNNEI in the germline V gene. The CDR3 sequence is CASSKYGLVEDTQYF. The CDR3 nucleotides are TGTGCCAGCAGCAAATACGGACTAGTGGAAGATACGCAGTATTTT.

The genes are TRBV4-2 and TRBJ2-1, with D possibly being TRBD2 (5 bases). The V end lost 1 base, the J end lost 8 bases, and 12 bases lay between the germline ends. The germline CDR1 and CDR2 sequences are LGHNA and YNFKEQ. The CDR3 contains 14 residues. The CDR3 loop reads CASSQGILGYEQFF. The CDR3 DNA reads TGTGCCAGCAGCCAAGGGATACTAGGGTATGAGCAGTTCTTC.

The rearrangement links TRBV9 to TRBJ1-2; the match to TRBD1 covers 8 bases. The CDR3 loop spans 15 amino acids. Germline V gives CDR1 SGDLS, CDR2 YYNGEE. V shed 0 bases and J 3 bases; nucleotides not matched to a gene: 4. The CDR3 DNA reads TGTGCCAGCAGCGTAGGGGCAGGGGGCGACTATGGCTACACCTTC. This gives the protein CASSVGAGGDYGYTF.

This rearrangement joins TRBV5-6 to TRBJ2-6, with D possibly matching TRBD1 (5 bases). Germline V lookup: CDR1 SGHDT, CDR2 YYEEEE. Trimming pared 4 bases from V and 4 bases from J, leaving 9 bases between. CDR3 length equals 14 residues. CDR3 nucleotides: TGTGCCAGCAGCCCAGGGTTCGGGGCCAACGTCCTGACTTTC. It yields the protein CASSPGFGANVLTF.

The chain uses TRBV18 and TRBJ1-2; perhaps TRBD1 as D (6 bases). The germline CDR1 and CDR2 sequences are KGHSH and LQKENI. V was trimmed by 3 bases and J by 6 bases, leaving 11 bases between them. The CDR3 spans 13 residues. The DNA of the CDR3 is TGTGCCAGCTCACCCTTAGACAGGAATGGCTACACCTTC. Amino acid sequence: CASSPLDRNGYTF.

The chain is built from TRBV5-1 and TRBJ1-1, with D possibly matching TRBD1 (5 bases). This CDR3 has 15 residues. Germline V CDR1 and CDR2: SGHRS, YFSETQ. V was cut by 5 bases and J by 4 bases, with 18 bases left in between. This chain's CDR3 is CASRGGTPGTTEAFF. Here the CDR3 DNA reads TGCGCCAGCAGGGGGGGGACCCCTGGGACCACTGAAGCTTTCTTT.

This clone was seen only a few times. The rearrangement links TRBV4-1 to TRBJ2-5; 9 positions match TRBD2. Germline V gene sequence: CDR1 MGHRA, CDR2 YSYEKL. The CDR3 has 14 residues. J lost 5 bases, V lost 7 bases, and 8 bases had no gene match. The CDR3 coding sequence is TGCGCCAGCACCGTAGCGGGGGCCCGGGAGACCCAGTACTTC. This sequence encodes CASTVAGARETQYF.

The chain carries TRBV10-3 and TRBJ2-2; 10 bases match TRBD1. This CDR3 comprises 19 residues. Germline CDR1 ENHRY, CDR2 SYGVKD. V trimming: 1 base; J trimming: 1 base; junction bases outside the gene matches: 9. The CDR3 DNA sequence: TGTGCCATCAGTGAGTTGTGGGGACAGGGGAAGGTGAACACCGGGGAGCTGTTTTTT. It yields the protein CAISELWGQGKVNTGELFF.

This rearrangement joins TRBV10-3 to TRBJ1-2; TRBD1 agrees at 7 bases. CDR3 length: 18 amino acids. Germline CDR1 and CDR2: ENHRY and SYGVKD. V gave up 4 bases and J gave up 0 bases; unmatched junction bases: 14. DNA for the CDR3: TGTGCCATCAGTGTCGCCGTCGACCGGGACAGTTCTAACTATGGCTACACCTTC. As protein: CAISVAVDRDSSNYGYTF.

The J gene is TRBJ1-1, the V gene TRBV5-1; D is perhaps TRBD1 (6 bases). Germline CDR1 reads SGHRS; CDR2 reads YFSETQ. The CDR3 runs 13 residues. V was cut by 5 bases and J by 5 bases, with 13 bases left in between. Here the CDR3 DNA reads TGCGCCAGCAGATCGGGAAGGGGGACTGAAGCTTTCTTT. Residues: CASRSGRGTEAFF. Complete variable domain (other parts from reference TRBV5-1 and TRBJ1-1): KAGVTQTPRYLIKTRGQQVTLSCSPISGHRSVSWYQQTPGQGLQFLFEYFSETQRNKGNFPGRFSGRQFSNSRSEMNVSTLELGDSALYLCASRSGRGTEAFFGQGTRLTVV.

The chain carries TRBV10-3 and TRBJ1-2; 8 bases agree with TRBD1. In germline, CDR1 is ENHRY, CDR2 SYGVKD. J was trimmed by 6 bases and V by 7 bases; bases with no gene match: 16. The CDR3 consists of 16 residues. As DNA, the CDR3 is TGTGCCATCACCGACAACAGGGGGAAAGGTCAGGATGGCTACACCTTC. Its translation is CAITDNRGKGQDGYTF.

V gene TRBV30 combines with J gene TRBJ2-5; the D is unclear. The CDR3 is 13 amino acids. Germline-derived CDR1 and CDR2 are GTSNPN and SVGIG (reference sequence). The V end lost 0 bases, the J end lost 5 bases, and 10 bases lay between the germline ends. CDR3 sequence: CAWSVQAGETQYF. The CDR3 nucleotides are TGTGCCTGGAGTGTACAAGCCGGGGAGACCCAGTACTTC.

V gene TRBV9 combines with J gene TRBJ1-1, with D uncertain. The V end was cut by 3 bases, the J end by 2 bases, with 5 bases between. CDR3 length: 12 amino acids. Germline CDR1 and CDR2: SGDLS and YYNGEE. This CDR3 reads CASSGTNTEAFF. Here the CDR3 DNA reads TGTGCCAGCAGCGGCACTAACACTGAAGCTTTCTTT.

For the CDR3, the DNA is TGCGCCAGCAGCCAAGATTTCGGGAGTACCATATATTTT. It is translated as CASSQDFGSTIYF. This chain joins TRBV4-3 and TRBJ1-3, with no clear D. Germline CDR1 LGHNA, CDR2 YSLEER. V was clipped by 0 bases and J by 10 bases, with 10 bases between them. CDR3 length: 13 residues.

In the case of this clone: The sample has other DNA sequences that encode this CDR3 too. This chain uses TRBV18 with TRBJ1-1, with 8 nucleotides matching TRBD1. The CDR3 loop spans 15 amino acids. V trimming: 2 bases; J trimming: 1 base; junction bases outside the gene matches: 3. The germline V gene encodes CDR1 KGHSH and CDR2 LQKENI. The CDR3 reads CASSPLGQGNTEAFF. As DNA, the CDR3 is TGTGCCAGCTCACCATTAGGACAGGGGAACACTGAAGCTTTCTTT. The variable domain in full, with the rest retrieved from reference TRBV18 and TRBJ1-1, is NAGVMQNPRHLVRRRGQEARLRCSPMKGHSHVYWYRQLPEEGLKFMVYLQKENIIDESGMPKERFSAEFPKEGPSILRIQQVVRGDSAAYFCASSPLGQGNTEAFFGQGTRLTVV.

The chain employs TRBV6-6 and TRBJ2-2; TRBD2 agrees at 14 bases. The CDR3 has 16 residues. The germline V gene has CDR1 MNHNY and CDR2 SVGAGI (reference sequence). V dropped 4 bases and J dropped 3; count of bases not matched to a gene: 1. The CDR3 bases are TGTGCCAGCAGTTCGGGACTAGCGGGGGACACCGGGGAGCTGTTTTTT. Translated: CASSSGLAGDTGELFF.

This chain joins TRBV7-9 and TRBJ2-3, with 9 bases lining up with TRBD2. CDR3 size: 17 residues. J was trimmed by 2 bases and V by 0 bases; bases with no gene match: 6. Germline lookup yields CDR1 SEHNR and CDR2 FQNEAQ (reference sequence). The CDR3 coding sequence is TGTGCCAGCAGCTTAGCTCAAACTAGCGGGTACACAGATACGCAGTATTTT. Translating it yields CASSLAQTSGYTDTQYF.

This chain links TRBV4-2 with TRBJ2-7; 8 nucleotides line up with TRBD1. The length of the CDR3 is 15 residues. Germline CDR1 LGHNA, CDR2 YNFKEQ. Trimming at V came to 5 bases and at J to 0 bases, leaving 6 bases not matched to a gene. DNA of the CDR3: TGTGCCAGCAGCTTACGGACAGGGCTCTCCTACGAGCAGTACTTC. Its translation is CASSLRTGLSYEQYF.

This clone came up once. The chain employs TRBV27 and TRBJ2-3; 8 bases match TRBD1. CDR1 is MNHEY, CDR2 SMNVEV, per germline (reference sequence). Losses at the gene ends were 3 bases for V and 3 bases for J; bases not matched to a gene: 5. The CDR3 spans 15 residues. CDR3 nucleotides: TGTGCCAGCAGTTTCGACAGGGGCGGGACAGATACGCAGTATTTT. As protein: CASSFDRGGTDTQYF.

This clone was seen a few times. The V gene is TRBV6-1, the J gene TRBJ2-3, with TRBD1 matching over 8 bases. Germline-derived CDR1 and CDR2 are MNHNS and SASEGT. V trimming: 4 bases; J trimming: 2 bases; junction bases outside the gene matches: 5. The CDR3 has 15 amino acids. The CDR3 nucleotides are TGTGCCAGCAGTGGATGGACAGGGACCACAGATACGCAGTATTTT. It encodes CASSGWTGTTDTQYF.

The genes are TRBV2 and TRBJ2-5; TRBD2 agrees at 14 bases. The CDR3 totals 15 residues. V lost 6 bases, J lost 3 bases, and 3 bases stayed unmatched. CDR1 SNHLY and CDR2 FYNNEI come from the germline V gene. The CDR3 sequence: CASRPGLAGEETQYF. In nucleotides, the CDR3 is TGTGCCAGCAGGCCGGGACTAGCGGGAGAAGAGACCCAGTACTTC.

The chain uses TRBV7-9 and TRBJ1-5, with D perhaps matching TRBD1 (5 bases). V gave up 4 bases and J gave up 6 bases, with 13 bases separating them. CDR3 length: 14 residues. From germline, CDR1 is SEHNR and CDR2 FQNEAQ (reference sequence). The CDR3 region has the DNA TGTGCCAGCAGCTCCGGGGCGGGGACTCAGCCCCAGCATTTT. Amino acids: CASSSGAGTQPQHF.

The V gene is TRBV10-3, the J gene TRBJ2-5, with D tentatively TRBD1 (6 bases). Trimming left V 7 bases short and J 2 bases short, with 17 bases between. The CDR3 runs to 15 residues. Germline-derived CDR1 and CDR2 are ENHRY and SYGVKD. The chain's CDR3 is CAITPGSDSQETQYF. CDR3 in DNA: TGTGCCATCACCCCCGGGTCGGACAGTCAAGAGACCCAGTACTTC.

The rearrangement joins TRBV30 to TRBJ1-1, with D possibly being TRBD1 (6 bases). CDR1 is GTSNPN, CDR2 SVGIG, per germline (reference sequence). The CDR3 runs 14 residues. V was clipped by 4 bases and J by 1 base, with 13 bases between them. CDR3: CAWMVLGGNTEAFF. Written as DNA, the CDR3 is TGTGCCTGGATGGTCTTAGGGGGGAACACTGAAGCTTTCTTT.

The genes are TRBV5-3 and TRBJ2-5; maybe TRBD2 (6 bases). TRBV5-3 is flagged as an ORF with uncertain function. Trimming pared 2 bases from V and 1 base from J, leaving 15 bases between. The CDR3 loop spans 16 amino acids. CDR3 in amino acids: CARSFSGHKPQETQYF. CDR3 nucleotides: TGTGCCAGAAGCTTTAGCGGACACAAGCCCCAAGAGACCCAGTACTTC.